This T cell receptor (beta chain) came from a study of cytotoxic CD8 clonotypes in ibrutinib-treated CLL. Study in general: The subjects consisted of ten to twelve relapsed/refractory and some 15 treatment-naive individuals, with some 18 IGHV unmutated. Responses comprised 24 partial and 2 complete; at median around 6 years, 14 remained remitted and some 12 progressed.

Whole-study results and caveats: Clonality increased at ibrutinib response and stayed stable in sustained remission. At progression, however, it fell back toward baseline. Clonotypes that were public were uncommon, and they contracted or stayed stable on treatment.

With respect to this clone: The antigen is unknown.

The method was immunoSEQ multiplex PCR; TCRdb's version includes in-frame clones alone and lacks a portion of them. This sample yields more than 200,000 clones, of which around 75% are seen a single time; 5.5% to 7% belongs to the top ten. This material consisted of PBMCs, taken after 12 months of ibrutinib treatment. This clonotype was sampled from a human donor with chronic lymphocytic leukemia.

CDR3 DNA: TGTGCCAGCAGCTTTCGACAGCACTCTGGAAACACCATATATTTT. Residues: CASSFRQHSGNTIYF. The chain links TRBV11-2 to TRBJ1-3, with D maybe TRBD1 (5 bases). V was cut by 3 bases and J by 0 bases, with 9 bases left in between. The germline V gene encodes CDR1 SGHAT and CDR2 FQNNGV. This CDR3 has 15 residues.